The 3 T cell receptor beta chains given below trace back to one sample, sequenced in a study of T cell changes during pregnancy in multiple sclerosis. The data were produced by immunoSEQ multiplex PCR, yet TCRdb's version contains in-frame clones alone and is incomplete. The table shows 40,000 to 45,000 clones, with 90% occurring only once. Sequencing used CD4+ T cells from peripheral blood mononuclear cells, obtained before pregnancy. Receptors were obtained from a female donor with multiple sclerosis, enrolled in a pregnancy study.

The V and J genes are TRBV5-4 and TRBJ1-4; D perhaps matches TRBD1 (6 bases). The CDR3 is 15 amino acids. V gave up 4 bases and J gave up 0 bases, with 10 bases separating them. Germline V CDR1 and CDR2: SGHNT, YYREEE (reference sequence). Written as DNA, the CDR3 is TGTGCCAGCAGCGTAGACAGGTCAACTAATGAAAAACTGTTTTTT. Residues: CASSVDRSTNEKLFF.

The V call is TRBV7-7, the J call TRBJ2-5; D is possibly TRBD2 (6 bases). In germline, CDR1 is SSHAT, CDR2 FNYEAQ (reference sequence). V lost 5 bases and J lost 2, with 12 bases in between. The length of the CDR3 is 14 residues. CDR3 sequence: CASSAGRRQETQYF. The CDR3 bases are TGTGCCAGCAGCGCGGGACGGCGACAAGAGACCCAGTACTTC.

The chain couples TRBV6-6 to TRBJ2-7; 8 nucleotides line up with TRBD1. The CDR3 runs 14 residues. V trimming: 0 bases; J trimming: 7 bases; junction bases outside the gene matches: 5. The V gene's germline CDR1 is MNHNY and CDR2 SVGAGI (reference sequence). CDR3 nucleotides: TGTGCCAGCAGTTACTCCCCAGGGGGCGGAGAGCAGTACTTC. Amino acids: CASSYSPGGGEQYF.